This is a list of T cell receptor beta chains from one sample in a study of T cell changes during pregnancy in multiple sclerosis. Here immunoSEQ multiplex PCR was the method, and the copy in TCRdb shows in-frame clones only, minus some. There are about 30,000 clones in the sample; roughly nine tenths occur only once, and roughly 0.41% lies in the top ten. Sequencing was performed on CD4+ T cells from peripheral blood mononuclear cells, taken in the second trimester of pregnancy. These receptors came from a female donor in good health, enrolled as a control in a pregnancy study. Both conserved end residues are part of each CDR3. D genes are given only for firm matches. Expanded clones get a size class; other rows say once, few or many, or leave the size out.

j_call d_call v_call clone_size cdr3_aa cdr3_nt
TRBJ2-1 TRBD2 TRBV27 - CASSLGGGSNNEQFF TGTGCCAGCAGTTTAGGGGGAGGGTCAAACAATGAGCAGTTCTTC
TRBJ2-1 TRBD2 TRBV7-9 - CASSWTSGRTDEQFF TGTGCCAGCAGCTGGACTAGCGGGAGGACCGATGAGCAGTTCTTC
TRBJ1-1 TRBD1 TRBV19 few CASSPRTGNTEAFF TGTGCCAGTAGTCCACGGACAGGGAACACTGAAGCTTTCTTT
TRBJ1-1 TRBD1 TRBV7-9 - CASSLPGQGASGTEAFF TGTGCCAGCAGCCTCCCGGGACAGGGGGCTTCAGGCACTGAAGCTTTCTTT
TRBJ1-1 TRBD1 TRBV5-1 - CASSLQGAEAFF TGCGCCAGCAGCTTACAGGGGGCTGAAGCTTTCTTT
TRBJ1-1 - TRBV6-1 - CATTGAFTEAFF TGTGCCACGACAGGTGCCTTCACTGAAGCTTTCTTT
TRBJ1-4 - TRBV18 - CASSPGLGNEKLFF TGTGCCAGCTCACCGGGACTCGGGAATGAAAAACTGTTTTTT
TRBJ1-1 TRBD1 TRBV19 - CASSLIFGTGAAQAEAFF TGTGCCAGTAGTTTAATTTTCGGGACAGGGGCCGCGCAGGCTGAAGCTTTCTTT
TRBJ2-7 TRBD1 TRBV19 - CASSQSTGGSYEQYF TGTGCCAGTAGTCAGAGTACAGGGGGCTCCTACGAGCAGTACTTC
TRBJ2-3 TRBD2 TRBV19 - CASSIGGGITDTQYF TGTGCCAGTAGTATAGGCGGGGGGATCACAGATACGCAGTATTTT
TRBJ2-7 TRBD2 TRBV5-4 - CASSRTTSGRANEQYF TGTGCCAGCAGCCGTACGACTAGCGGGAGGGCAAATGAGCAGTACTTC
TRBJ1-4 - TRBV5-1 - CASSLGGTPTNEKLFF TGCGCCAGCAGCTTGGGAGGGACACCAACTAATGAAAAACTGTTTTTT
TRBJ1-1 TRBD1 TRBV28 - CASSRTGGMTEAFF TGTGCCAGCAGCCGCACAGGGGGGATGACTGAAGCTTTCTTT
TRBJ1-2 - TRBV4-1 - CASSQETGYGYTF TGCGCCAGCAGCCAAGAGACAGGTTATGGCTACACCTTC
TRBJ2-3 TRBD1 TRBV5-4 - CASSTGTGKDTQYF TGTGCCAGCAGCACCGGGACAGGGAAAGATACGCAGTATTTT